These T cell receptor beta chains were read from a single sample in a study of radiation and T cells in renal cell carcinoma. Profiling relied on immunoSEQ multiplex PCR, and the TCRdb table lists in-frame clones only, not all of them. Of fewer than 150,000 clones in the sample, more than 75% were seen once. This specimen consisted of blood, obtained from a patient whose treatment included radiotherapy and nephrectomy. The receptors were sampled from a woman in her 70s with renal cell carcinoma. Each CDR3 is given with its conserved first and last residue. The D gene is left open where the match is weak. A row's size may be missing; if present it is once, few, many or a size class.

>TRBJ1-5|TRBV9|-|-
TGTGCCAGCAGCGAGGGGACAACTAGCAATCAGCCCCAGCATTTT
CASSEGTTSNQPQHF
>TRBJ1-4|TRBV4-2|TRBD1|-
TGTGCCAGCAGCCAAGAGGGACAGGGTAATGAAAAACTGTTTTTT
CASSQEGQGNEKLFF
>TRBJ1-1|TRBV6-1|-|-
TGTGCCAGCACCCCGGGACACGGAAACACTGAAGCTTTCTTT
CASTPGHGNTEAFF
>TRBJ1-2|TRBV4-2|TRBD1|-
TGTGCCAGCAGCCAATGGACAGGAGCTAATGGCTACACCTTC
CASSQWTGANGYTF
>TRBJ1-1|TRBV6-6|-|few
TGTGCCAGCAGTTACATCTCACGGAACACTGAAGCTTTCTTT
CASSYISRNTEAFF
>TRBJ1-2|TRBV7-8|TRBD1|-
TGTGCCAGCAGCTTAGGGACAGGGGTCAGCGGCTACACCTTC
CASSLGTGVSGYTF
>TRBJ2-3|TRBV29-1|TRBD2|-
TGCAGCGTTGAGGCTAGCGGGGGGCCGGCAGATACGCAGTATTTT
CSVEASGGPADTQYF
>TRBJ1-1|TRBV7-2|TRBD1|-
TGTGCCAGCAGCCTACAGGGGGCAGGTACTGAAGCTTTCTTT
CASSLQGAGTEAFF
>TRBJ1-2|TRBV2|-|-
TGTGCCAGCAGTGGAGTTAACTATGGCTACACCTTC
CASSGVNYGYTF
>TRBJ2-7|TRBV19|-|-
TGTGCCAGTAGTATAGCGAGTGGGGAGCAGTACTTC
CASSIASGEQYF
>TRBJ1-2|TRBV6-5|-|-
TGTGCCAGCAGTTACTCGAGGGCTGGCTATGGCTACACCTTC
CASSYSRAGYGYTF
>TRBJ1-2|TRBV6-5|-|-
TGTGCCAGCAGGAGAACCTGGACATATGGCTACACCTTC
CASRRTWTYGYTF
>TRBJ2-6|TRBV7-9|-|-
TGTGCCAGCAGATTCAGCTCTGGGGCCAACGTCCTGACTTTC
CASRFSSGANVLTF
>TRBJ2-6|TRBV29-1|-|-
TGCAGCGTCTTAGGGTCTGGGGCCAACGTCCTGACTTTC
CSVLGSGANVLTF
>TRBJ2-5|TRBV30|TRBD2|once
TGTGCCTGCGGCGGGGGGACAGAGACCCAGTACTTC
CACGGGTETQYF
>TRBJ1-1|TRBV28|-|-
TGTGCCAGCAGTCCTGTTGACAGGATGAACACTGAAGCTTTCTTT
CASSPVDRMNTEAFF
>TRBJ1-1|TRBV11-3|TRBD1|-
TGTGCCAGCAGCGGACGGGACAGGTCCATGAACACTGAAGCTTTCTTT
CASSGRDRSMNTEAFF
>TRBJ1-2|TRBV19|TRBD1|-
TGTGCCAGTAGTACGACAGGGGGCGCGGTTGGCTACACCTTC
CASSTTGGAVGYTF
>TRBJ1-5|TRBV30|TRBD1|-
TGTGCCTGGAGTGAGCGGGACAGACCCAATCAGCCCCAGCATTTT
CAWSERDRPNQPQHF
>TRBJ2-2|TRBV5-4|TRBD1|-
TGTGCCAGCAGCCCCCAACAGGGGGGCACCGGGGAGCTGTTTTTT
CASSPQQGGTGELFF
>TRBJ1-5|TRBV5-5|-|once
TGTGCCAGCAGTCTGGCGGCTGCGTCGCCGCCCCAGCATTTT
CASSLAAASPPQHF
>TRBJ2-3|TRBV18|TRBD1|-
TGTGCCAGCTCTCCTCTACCCGGACAGGGGAACACAGATACGCAGTATTTT
CASSPLPGQGNTDTQYF
>TRBJ2-7|TRBV27|-|-
TGTGCCAGCAGCTACCTAGCTGGCACCTACGAGCAGTACTTC
CASSYLAGTYEQYF
>TRBJ1-2|TRBV5-4|TRBD1|once
TGTGCCAGCCACAGGGGGCGACCTAACTATGGCTACACCTTC
CASHRGRPNYGYTF
>TRBJ1-6|TRBV7-3|-|-
TGTGCCAGCAGCTTAACGGGGCAGGATAATTCACCCCTCCACTTT
CASSLTGQDNSPLHF
>TRBJ2-2|TRBV5-4|-|-
TGTGCCAGCAGCTCCGCCGGTGGGGGGAGGGGGTACACCGGGGAGCTGTTTTTT
CASSSAGGGRGYTGELFF
>TRBJ2-1|TRBV9|-|-
TGTGCCAGCAGCCCCCCCAGTCGGGATGAGCAGTTCTTC
CASSPPSRDEQFF
>TRBJ2-7|TRBV6-6|-|once
TGTGCCAGCAGTTCCCCAGGTAGAGAGCAGTACTTC
CASSSPGREQYF
>TRBJ1-1|TRBV30|TRBD1|-
TGTGCCTGGAGGCTAAGGGACAGTGCTGAAGCTTTCTTT
CAWRLRDSAEAFF
>TRBJ2-5|TRBV29-1|TRBD2|few
TGCAGCGTTATCGGGCGGGGGGAGACCCAGTACTTC
CSVIGRGETQYF
>TRBJ2-7|TRBV5-4|-|-
TGTGCCAGCAGCCCGGTGAGTTCGGGCGAGCAGTACTTC
CASSPVSSGEQYF
>TRBJ1-6|TRBV2|-|-
TGTGCCAGCAGTGTGACAGAGAGCTCCTATAATTCACCCCTCCACTTT
CASSVTESSYNSPLHF
>TRBJ2-5|TRBV29-1|TRBD2|-
TGCAGCGTTGATTCGTCTAGCGGCCAAGAGACCCAGTACTTC
CSVDSSSGQETQYF
>TRBJ2-7|TRBV5-4|-|-
TGTGCCAGCAGCTTGGAGGGGGTCCGGGGCTACGAGCAGTACTTC
CASSLEGVRGYEQYF